The T cell receptor (beta chain) described here comes from a study of T cells after yellow fever vaccination. The V end lost 6 bases, the J end lost 2 bases, and 17 bases lay between the germline ends. The CDR3 runs 15 residues. Germline-derived CDR1 and CDR2 are LNHDA and SQIVND (reference sequence). Using its own MiXCR run on the 5' RACE reads, TCRdb lists one record per CDR3 protein. The repertoire has around 30,000 distinct CDR3 sequences, around 5% of them found once; the top ten carry under 50%. The source material was CD8+ T cells sorted from PBMCs, sampled 10 days after the yellow fever booster vaccination. The origin of this receptor is a man aged 30-40 years who received the YFV17D yellow fever vaccine. This chain uses TRBV19 with TRBJ2-7; a weak D match, TRBD2 (5 bases). The CDR3 here is CASSGLEASTYEQYF. CDR3 bases: TGTGCCAGTAGCGGGCTGGAGGCCTCGACCTACGAGCAGTACTTC.